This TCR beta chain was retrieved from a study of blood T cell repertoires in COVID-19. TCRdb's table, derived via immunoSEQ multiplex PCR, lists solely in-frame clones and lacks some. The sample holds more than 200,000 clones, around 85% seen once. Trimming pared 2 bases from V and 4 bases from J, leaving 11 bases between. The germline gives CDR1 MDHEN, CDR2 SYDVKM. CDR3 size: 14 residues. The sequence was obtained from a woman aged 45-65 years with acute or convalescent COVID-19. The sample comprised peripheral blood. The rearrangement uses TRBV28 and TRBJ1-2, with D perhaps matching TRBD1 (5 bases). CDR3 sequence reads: CASSLVLGGYGYTF. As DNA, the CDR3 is TGTGCCAGCAGTTTAGTGCTCGGGGGCTATGGCTACACCTTC.